This T cell receptor (beta chain) comes out of a study of blood T cell repertoires in COVID-19. Authors' analysis steps: Estimated nucleated cell counts came from reference gene primer amplification. Produced via immunoSEQ multiplex PCR; TCRdb's table is partial and in-frame only. V, J and clone size are those of that table, while D and trimming were read from the DNA. The table lists about 59,000 clones, 73% of them singletons, with about 15% in the top ten. This clone was seen a handful of times. The germline gives CDR1 MNHEY, CDR2 SMNVEV (reference sequence). CDR3 size: 13 residues. V gave up 3 bases and J gave up 0 bases, with 3 bases separating them.

This TCR derives from a woman between 65 and 79 years old with acute or convalescent COVID-19. This chain links TRBV27 with TRBJ1-3; D unclear. The specimen sequenced was peripheral blood. The CDR3, as DNA: TGTGCCAGCAGTTTGAGCTCTGGAAACACCATATATTTT. Residues: CASSLSSGNTIYF.